This T cell receptor beta chain was recorded in a study of lung T cells in sarcoidosis with Löfgren's syndrome. About the study: Analyses focused on Löfgren's syndrome patients.

One entry per CDR3 protein results from TCRdb running MiXCR on the reads. The data hold under 25,000 distinct CDR3 sequences, with around 20% observed a single time. With 6 bases clipped from V and 5 bases from J, the junction kept 16 bases outside the gene matches. CDR3 length: 15 residues. Germline CDR1 is SQVTM and CDR2 is ANQGSEA. To note about this clonotype: Its antigen remains unknown.

Study-wide results and caveats: TRAV12-1 and TRBV2 were reportedly most expanded in Löfgren's patients. TRBV2 was the preferred pairing partner of TRAV12-1, with similar CDR3s. These T cells possibly recognize a putative, unidentified sarcoidosis-associated antigen.

The genes are TRBV29-1 and TRBJ2-7, with 7 bases that match TRBD1. Sequencing was performed on CD4+ T cells from bronchoalveolar lavage. The receptor was derived from a human donor with sarcoidosis (Löfgren's syndrome or another form), or a control subject (not recorded which). The CDR3 loop reads CSVSIVGQVPHEQYF. Written as DNA, the CDR3 is TGCAGCGTCTCAATCGTCGGACAGGTGCCCCACGAGCAGTACTTC.